The clone carrying this TCR beta chain was found once. No antigen is known for it. This sample stems from a study of identifying expanded T cells in peripheral blood. Regarding the study as a whole: Over two and four weeks, about 15 and 19 clones changed, versus approximately 1.2 between replicates.

There are 11 residues in the CDR3. The germline CDR1 and CDR2 sequences are MNHEY and SMNVEV (reference sequence). The germline V and J ends were trimmed by 4 bases and 5 bases, with 5 bases remaining between them. Sequenced by immunoSEQ multiplex PCR; TCRdb stores in-frame clones only, minus some. This sample has 84,000 or so clones, with about 88% found just once. The sequence derives from a person aged 18-70 years in good health. Source material: blood. The chain combines TRBV27 with TRBJ2-5; D call uncertain. The CDR3 sequence: CASSSGETQYF. CDR3 in DNA: TGTGCCAGCAGTTCCGGTGAGACCCAGTACTTC.